The 11 T cell receptor beta chains below come from one sample, sequenced in a study of OX40 agonist ivuxolimab in advanced cancers. Clones were sequenced by immunoSEQ multiplex PCR, and TCRdb holds only the in-frame ones, with some missing. The sample lists tens of thousands of clones, 89% occurring once. Sequences were derived from CD4+ or CD8+ T cells sorted from blood, sampled in a trial of the OX40 agonist ivuxolimab. All receptors come from an adult with an advanced solid tumor such as melanoma, head and neck, liver or kidney cancer.

This clone was seen more than once but under ten times. The junction departs from the called germline gene at one end, perhaps through a read error. V gene TRBV7-7 combines with J gene TRBJ1-5, with D tentatively TRBD1 (5 bases). CDR1 and CDR2 from the germline V gene are SSHAT and FNYEAQ (reference sequence). CDR3 length equals 13 residues. The DNA for the CDR3 is TGTGCTAGCAGCCCGGGGGGGAATCAGCCCCAGCATTTT. It translates to CASSPGGNQPQHF.

The CDR3 region has the DNA TGTGCCACCTGGGGTGAGACCCAGTACTTC. It is translated as CATWGETQYF. This chain connects TRBV6-5 to TRBJ2-5; D is unclear. CDR1 is MNHEY, CDR2 SVGAGI, per germline. The germline V and J ends were trimmed by 10 bases and 5 bases, with 8 bases remaining between them. This CDR3 has 10 residues.

V is TRBV7-6 and J is TRBJ2-3; 9 bases are a match to TRBD2. The CDR3 totals 16 residues. The junction had 11 bases not matched to a gene; V was cut back by 5 bases and J by 5 bases. CDR1 is SGHVS, CDR2 FNYEAQ, per germline. CDR3: CASSHVAGDSRDTQYF. Here the CDR3 DNA reads TGTGCCAGCAGCCACGTAGCGGGGGACTCTCGAGATACGCAGTATTTT.

The CDR3 reads CASSLGSGPNYGYTF. Here the CDR3 DNA reads TGTGCCAGCAGCTTGGGTTCGGGGCCGAACTATGGCTACACCTTC. The chain couples TRBV7-9 to TRBJ1-2; weak D call: TRBD1 (5 bases). CDR1 is SEHNR, CDR2 FQNEAQ, per germline (reference sequence). This CDR3 region has 15 residues. The V and J ends lost 3 bases and 2 bases respectively, with 13 bases between them.

This chain uses TRBV15 with TRBJ2-5; D not resolved. Per germline, CDR1 LNHNV and CDR2 YYDKDF (reference sequence). Trimming shortened V by 5 bases and J by 4 bases, and 11 bases separated the two germline ends. The CDR3 is made up of 13 amino acids. DNA of the CDR3: TGTGCCACCAGCGGATCATATTCAGAGACCCAGTACTTC. Translation: CATSGSYSETQYF.

The chain combines TRBV5-1 with TRBJ2-3; 15 bases agree with TRBD2. From germline, CDR1 is SGHRS and CDR2 YFSETQ. Losses at the gene ends were 4 bases for V and 2 bases for J; bases not matched to a gene: 5. The CDR3 is 17 amino acids. Here the CDR3 reads CASSAGTSGGFTDTQYF. The CDR3, as DNA: TGCGCCAGCAGCGCCGGGACTAGCGGGGGGTTCACAGATACGCAGTATTTT.

The chain links TRBV12-5 to TRBJ1-1; maybe TRBD1 (6 bases). Germline V lookup: CDR1 LGHNT, CDR2 FRNRAP. The CDR3 runs 15 residues. V lost 6 bases and J lost 4, with 18 bases in between. CDR3: CASGSRQVGSTEAFF. As DNA, the CDR3 is TGTGCTAGTGGATCCAGACAGGTTGGGAGCACTGAAGCTTTCTTT.

The chain combines TRBV7-9 with TRBJ2-1, with a weak D call TRBD2 (6 bases). This CDR3 comprises 13 residues. Deletions cut 10 bases from V and 7 bases from J, with 17 bases between. Germline V gene lookup returns CDR1 SEHNR and CDR2 FQNEAQ (reference sequence). CDR3 bases: TGTGCCATCCCCGCCGGAGGGGAAAATGAGCAGTTCTTC. Its protein is CAIPAGGENEQFF.

This clone was seen only a few times. The V and J genes are TRBV29-1 and TRBJ2-1; no clear D. The V end lost 7 bases, the J end lost 6 bases, and 13 bases lay between the germline ends. The length of the CDR3 is 12 residues. CDR1 and CDR2 from the germline V gene are SQVTM and ANQGSEA. The CDR3 DNA sequence: TGCAGCGGGAGCTGGGGAACCAATGAGCAGTTCTTC. This codes for CSGSWGTNEQFF.

V and J are TRBV5-4 and TRBJ2-2; TRBD1 agrees at 8 bases. Trimming took 1 base from V and 4 from J; bases not matched to a gene: 0. This CDR3 has 14 residues. CDR1 is SGHNT, CDR2 YYREEE, per germline (reference sequence). In DNA form, the CDR3 reads TGTGCCAGCAGCTTGCAGGGGGCCACCGGGGAGCTGTTTTTT. This codes for CASSLQGATGELFF.

The V and J genes are TRBV5-5 and TRBJ2-5, with D unresolved. V lost 4 bases to trimming and J lost 5 bases, with 9 bases between them. The CDR3 length is 12 residues. Looked up from germline, CDR1 is SGHKS and CDR2 is YYEKEE (reference sequence). CDR3 amino acids: CASSRTGETQYF. CDR3 coding DNA: TGTGCCAGCAGCCGGACCGGGGAGACCCAGTACTTC.